A selection of T cell receptor beta chains follows, all from one sample in a study of vaccination effects on CD4 cells after COVID-19. Only in-frame clones appear in the TCRdb table, and some are missing; sequencing was by immunoSEQ multiplex PCR. The sample holds roughly 56,000 clones, approximately 73% seen once. Their specific antigens are unknown. Source: CD4+ T cells from PBMCs cultured with HCoV-229E spike peptides, taken after COVID-19 vaccination. Receptors were obtained from a human donor who received a COVID-19 vaccine. CDR3s include the opening cysteine and the closing phenylalanine or tryptophan. The D gene is left open where the match is weak. Clone size, where shown, is once, few, many, or a class for clones that have expanded.

v_call: TRBV6-5
clone_size: NA
d_call: TRBD1
j_call: TRBJ2-2
cdr3_nt: TGTGCCAGCAGTTACCGGGACAGCACCGGGGAGCTGTTTTTT
cdr3_aa: CASSYRDSTGELFF

v_call: TRBV3-1/TRBV3-2
clone_size: NA
d_call: NA
j_call: TRBJ2-5
cdr3_nt: TGTGCCAGCATAGACGGCCGGGAACCGATGGGGCAAGAGACCCAGTACTTC
cdr3_aa: CASIDGREPMGQETQYF

v_call: TRBV18
clone_size: NA
d_call: TRBD2
j_call: TRBJ2-1
cdr3_nt: TGTGCCAGCTCACCGCCGACTAGCGGTTACAATGAGCAGTTCTTC
cdr3_aa: CASSPPTSGYNEQFF

v_call: TRBV7-8
clone_size: NA
d_call: TRBD1
j_call: TRBJ1-2
cdr3_nt: TGTGCCAGCAGCTATACCGAAGGACGGGACAGGGGAAAAAAGGACTATGGCTACACCTTC
cdr3_aa: CASSYTEGRDRGKKDYGYTF

v_call: TRBV7-2
clone_size: NA
d_call: NA
j_call: TRBJ1-1
cdr3_nt: TGTGCCAGCAGCTCTGGGACCGGCGGAACTGAAGCTTTCTTT
cdr3_aa: CASSSGTGGTEAFF

v_call: TRBV28
clone_size: NA
d_call: NA
j_call: TRBJ2-2
cdr3_nt: TGTGCCAGCTTCAGGGTGAACACCGGGGAGCTGTTTTTT
cdr3_aa: CASFRVNTGELFF

v_call: TRBV7-2
clone_size: NA
d_call: NA
j_call: TRBJ1-1
cdr3_nt: TGTGCCAGCAGCTGGTCCACAACCGGCACTGAAGCTTTCTTT
cdr3_aa: CASSWSTTGTEAFF

v_call: TRBV5-6
clone_size: NA
d_call: NA
j_call: TRBJ2-1
cdr3_nt: TGTGCCAGCAGCTTGGACACGGGGGAGCAGTTCTTC
cdr3_aa: CASSLDTGEQFF

v_call: TRBV5-1
clone_size: NA
d_call: NA
j_call: TRBJ1-2
cdr3_nt: TGCGCCAGCAGCCCGGACCGAGCTAACTATGGCTACACCTTC
cdr3_aa: CASSPDRANYGYTF

v_call: TRBV5-1
clone_size: NA
d_call: TRBD1
j_call: TRBJ2-1
cdr3_nt: TGCGCCAGCAGCTTCTGGGTGGACAGGGGCGACAATGAGCAGTTCTTC
cdr3_aa: CASSFWVDRGDNEQFF

v_call: TRBV28
clone_size: few
d_call: TRBD1
j_call: TRBJ2-4
cdr3_nt: TGTGCCAGCAGTCCCCCGGACAGGGTAGCCAAAAACATTCAGTACTTC
cdr3_aa: CASSPPDRVAKNIQYF

v_call: TRBV29-1
clone_size: NA
d_call: TRBD1
j_call: TRBJ1-1
cdr3_nt: TGCAGCGCCGGGGTACAGGGGGAAGCTTTCTTT
cdr3_aa: CSAGVQGEAFF

v_call: TRBV5-1
clone_size: NA
d_call: TRBD1
j_call: TRBJ2-3
cdr3_nt: TGCGCCAGCAGCTTGGGAGGGACAGGGAAAGATACGCAGTATTTT
cdr3_aa: CASSLGGTGKDTQYF

v_call: TRBV30
clone_size: NA
d_call: NA
j_call: TRBJ2-3
cdr3_nt: TGTGCCTGGGGGAAGGGGCTTTTAGATACGCAGTATTTT
cdr3_aa: CAWGKGLLDTQYF

v_call: TRBV7-2
clone_size: NA
d_call: TRBD1
j_call: TRBJ2-2
cdr3_nt: TGTGCCAGCAGCTCCAAGGGGGCACCCTTCACCGGGGAGCTGTTTTTT
cdr3_aa: CASSSKGAPFTGELFF

v_call: TRBV4-1
clone_size: NA
d_call: NA
j_call: TRBJ1-4
cdr3_nt: TGCGCCAGCAGCCACGGAGACAGAGGAACTAATGAAAAACTGTTTTTT
cdr3_aa: CASSHGDRGTNEKLFF

v_call: TRBV5-3
clone_size: NA
d_call: TRBD1
j_call: TRBJ1-5
cdr3_nt: TGTGCCAGAAGCTCCGGGACAGGGGCCTCCCCTAGCAATCAGCCCCAGCATTTT
cdr3_aa: CARSSGTGASPSNQPQHF

v_call: TRBV19
clone_size: NA
d_call: NA
j_call: TRBJ2-3
cdr3_nt: TGTGCCACTACTCCTGGGTTGGGGACAGATACGCAGTATTTT
cdr3_aa: CATTPGLGTDTQYF

v_call: TRBV5-1
clone_size: NA
d_call: NA
j_call: TRBJ2-5
cdr3_nt: TGCGCCAGCAGCGCGACTAGGCAAGAGACCCAGTACTTC
cdr3_aa: CASSATRQETQYF

v_call: TRBV30
clone_size: NA
d_call: TRBD2
j_call: TRBJ2-5
cdr3_nt: TGTGCCGGGGGGGGACAAGAGACCCAGTACTTC
cdr3_aa: CAGGGQETQYF

v_call: TRBV5-4
clone_size: once
d_call: TRBD1
j_call: TRBJ2-5
cdr3_nt: TGTGCCAGCAGCTTACAGGGGGCCGGAGAGACCCAGTACTTC
cdr3_aa: CASSLQGAGETQYF

v_call: TRBV24-1
clone_size: NA
d_call: TRBD2
j_call: TRBJ2-3
cdr3_nt: TGTGCCACCAGTGATTCTAGCGGTGCAGATACGCAGTATTTT
cdr3_aa: CATSDSSGADTQYF

v_call: TRBV14
clone_size: NA
d_call: TRBD1
j_call: TRBJ1-2
cdr3_nt: TGTGCCAGCAGCCAACTAATCCCGGGACAGGGATTAAGTGGCTACACCTTC
cdr3_aa: CASSQLIPGQGLSGYTF

v_call: TRBV12-5
clone_size: few
d_call: TRBD2
j_call: TRBJ2-1
cdr3_nt: TGTGCTAGTGGTTTGGGACTAGCGGATGAGCAGTTCTTC
cdr3_aa: CASGLGLADEQFF

v_call: TRBV27
clone_size: NA
d_call: NA
j_call: TRBJ1-4
cdr3_nt: TGTGCCAGCAGTTTCGGCAGGGGTAATGAAAAACTGTTTTTT
cdr3_aa: CASSFGRGNEKLFF

v_call: TRBV19
clone_size: NA
d_call: NA
j_call: TRBJ1-2
cdr3_nt: TGTGCCAGTAGTACCCCTACGACAGGTGGTAGGGGCTATGGCTACACCTTC
cdr3_aa: CASSTPTTGGRGYGYTF

v_call: TRBV5-1
clone_size: once
d_call: TRBD1
j_call: TRBJ1-3
cdr3_nt: TGCGCCAGCAGCTCCCTCCCAGGGGGCGAAGGAAACACCATATATTTT
cdr3_aa: CASSSLPGGEGNTIYF

v_call: TRBV15
clone_size: few
d_call: NA
j_call: TRBJ1-5
cdr3_nt: TGTGCCACCAGCAGAGAAGGTGGACGGGCGGCCCAGCATTTT
cdr3_aa: CATSREGGRAAQHF

v_call: TRBV18
clone_size: NA
d_call: NA
j_call: TRBJ2-5
cdr3_nt: TGTGCCAGCTCACGGGGAGAAGAGACCCAGTACTTC
cdr3_aa: CASSRGEETQYF

v_call: TRBV6-6
clone_size: NA
d_call: TRBD2
j_call: TRBJ2-1
cdr3_nt: TGTGCCAGCAGTACACTAGCGGGGTCCTACAATGAGCAGTTCTTC
cdr3_aa: CASSTLAGSYNEQFF

v_call: TRBV6-6
clone_size: once
d_call: NA
j_call: TRBJ1-1
cdr3_nt: TGTGCCAGCAGCCAAGAGGGGGGTGAAGCTTTCTTT
cdr3_aa: CASSQEGGEAFF

v_call: TRBV19
clone_size: NA
d_call: NA
j_call: TRBJ1-4
cdr3_nt: TGTGCCAGCCAGAGAGGTGAAAAACTGTTTTTT
cdr3_aa: CASQRGEKLFF

v_call: TRBV28
clone_size: NA
d_call: TRBD2
j_call: TRBJ2-1
cdr3_nt: TGTGCCAGCAGTCCTTCCATAGCGGGGAGCACGCATGAGCAGTTCTTC
cdr3_aa: CASSPSIAGSTHEQFF

v_call: TRBV5-1
clone_size: NA
d_call: TRBD1
j_call: TRBJ1-1
cdr3_nt: TGCGCCAGCAGCAAGGACAGGTCGGGGACTGAAGCTTTCTTT
cdr3_aa: CASSKDRSGTEAFF

v_call: TRBV25-1
clone_size: NA
d_call: NA
j_call: TRBJ1-6
cdr3_nt: TGTGCCAGCAGGGTCGGCAATTCACCCCTCCACTTT
cdr3_aa: CASRVGNSPLHF

v_call: TRBV18
clone_size: NA
d_call: TRBD1
j_call: TRBJ2-3
cdr3_nt: TGTGCCAGCTCGCCGACAGGGGCCACGGGCACAGATACGCAGTATTTT
cdr3_aa: CASSPTGATGTDTQYF

v_call: TRBV27
clone_size: NA
d_call: TRBD2
j_call: TRBJ2-1
cdr3_nt: TGTGCCAGCAGTACTAGGACTAGCGGGGGCGGGTGGTTCTTC
cdr3_aa: CASSTRTSGGGWFF

v_call: TRBV3-1/TRBV3-2
clone_size: NA
d_call: NA
j_call: TRBJ1-1
cdr3_nt: TGTGCCAGCAGCCAATCCAATCCATTGGGAGCTTTCTTT
cdr3_aa: CASSQSNPLGAFF

v_call: TRBV19
clone_size: NA
d_call: NA
j_call: TRBJ2-2
cdr3_nt: TGTGCCAGTAGTACAGGGTACCTAAAGTGGTCCGGGGAGCTGTTTTTT
cdr3_aa: CASSTGYLKWSGELFF

v_call: TRBV24-1
clone_size: NA
d_call: NA
j_call: TRBJ2-2
cdr3_nt: TGTGCCACCTCTAAACCGAACACCGGGGAGCTGTTTTTT
cdr3_aa: CATSKPNTGELFF

v_call: TRBV28
clone_size: NA
d_call: TRBD1
j_call: TRBJ2-6
cdr3_nt: TGTGCCTCCCAGACAGGGGAAATGGCTGGGGCCAACGTCCTGACTTTC
cdr3_aa: CASQTGEMAGANVLTF

v_call: TRBV5-6
clone_size: NA
d_call: NA
j_call: TRBJ2-2
cdr3_nt: TGTGCCAGCACCCCCGTGCGGGCCACCGGGGAGCTGTTTTTT
cdr3_aa: CASTPVRATGELFF

v_call: TRBV19
clone_size: NA
d_call: NA
j_call: TRBJ1-2
cdr3_nt: TGTGCCAGTAGTATTCAAAACTATGGCTACACCTTC
cdr3_aa: CASSIQNYGYTF

v_call: TRBV7-9
clone_size: NA
d_call: NA
j_call: TRBJ1-1
cdr3_nt: TGTGCCAGCAGCTCCCCTAATTACGCTGAAGCTTTCTTT
cdr3_aa: CASSSPNYAEAFF

v_call: TRBV2
clone_size: few
d_call: NA
j_call: TRBJ1-2
cdr3_nt: TGTGCCAGCAGTGAGGACAGCCATTCTCTCGGCTACACCTTC
cdr3_aa: CASSEDSHSLGYTF

v_call: TRBV7-3
clone_size: once
d_call: TRBD2
j_call: TRBJ2-3
cdr3_nt: TGTGCCAGCGCCCCTAGCGGGGGGGCGAGGGATACGCAGTATTTT
cdr3_aa: CASAPSGGARDTQYF

v_call: TRBV7-9
clone_size: NA
d_call: NA
j_call: TRBJ1-1
cdr3_nt: TGTGCCAGCAGCTTATACACTGAAGCTTTCTTT
cdr3_aa: CASSLYTEAFF

v_call: TRBV7-8
clone_size: NA
d_call: TRBD1
j_call: TRBJ2-1
cdr3_nt: TGTGCCAGCAGTTTAGGGTTCGGGACAGAACACTACAATGAGCAGTTCTTC
cdr3_aa: CASSLGFGTEHYNEQFF

v_call: TRBV5-1
clone_size: NA
d_call: NA
j_call: TRBJ1-1
cdr3_nt: TGCGCCAGCAGCGCAGAGGCGAACACTGAAGCTTTCTTT
cdr3_aa: CASSAEANTEAFF

v_call: TRBV3-1/TRBV3-2
clone_size: NA
d_call: TRBD1
j_call: TRBJ2-5
cdr3_nt: TGTGCCAGCAGTTCAGGGGGAGAGACCCAGTACTTC
cdr3_aa: CASSSGGETQYF